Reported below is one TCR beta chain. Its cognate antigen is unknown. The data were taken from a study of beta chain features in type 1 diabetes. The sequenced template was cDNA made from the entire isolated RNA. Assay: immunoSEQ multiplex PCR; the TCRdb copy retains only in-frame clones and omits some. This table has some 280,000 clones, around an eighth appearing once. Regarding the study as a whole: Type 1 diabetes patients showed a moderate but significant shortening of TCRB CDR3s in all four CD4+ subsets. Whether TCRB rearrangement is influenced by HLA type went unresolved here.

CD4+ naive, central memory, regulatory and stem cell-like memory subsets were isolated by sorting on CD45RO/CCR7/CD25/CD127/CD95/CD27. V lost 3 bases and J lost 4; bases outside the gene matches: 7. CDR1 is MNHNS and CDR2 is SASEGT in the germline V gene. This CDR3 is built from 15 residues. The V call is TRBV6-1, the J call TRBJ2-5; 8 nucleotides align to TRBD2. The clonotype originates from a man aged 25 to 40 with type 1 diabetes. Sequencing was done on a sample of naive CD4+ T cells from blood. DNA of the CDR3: TGTGCCAGCAGTGAGGGGACTAGGGGTCGAGAGACCCAGTACTTC. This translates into CASSEGTRGRETQYF.